The clone carrying this T cell receptor beta chain was counted a few times. Over 18 months, lack of ophthalmopathy progression marked Graves' hyperthyroidism as stable. Losses at the gene ends were 3 bases for V and 5 bases for J; bases not matched to a gene: 6. Germline assignment: CDR1 ENHRY and CDR2 SYGVKD. The CDR3 loop spans 16 amino acids. Researchers took RNA transcripts and amplified the TCR beta CDR3 regions from them. Primed by the HTBI set, a first-round RT-PCR was run on the TCR CDR3. TCRdb itself ran the multiplex PCR reads through MiXCR, one entry per CDR3 protein. The sample holds nearly 750,000 distinct CDR3 sequences, about 35% seen once. This record belongs to a study of T cells in Graves' hyperthyroidism and ophthalmopathy. Looking at the study overall: Peripheral blood draws took place at initial diagnosis, ahead of any treatment.

This TCR derives from a woman aged 40 to 50 with Graves' hyperthyroidism. The sequenced material came from blood. The J gene is TRBJ1-6, the V gene TRBV10-3, with 8 bases lining up with TRBD1. As DNA, the CDR3 is TGTGCCATCAGTGACTACGGGACAGGCGATAATTCACCCCTCCACTTT. This codes for CAISDYGTGDNSPLHF.